These 15 T cell receptor beta chains were all obtained from the same sample, sequenced in a study of technical replicates of blood from four donors (dated by TCRdb to about 2017). The library relied on the immunoSEQ multiplex PCR assay. Imported from immuneACCESS, the table was reduced by TCRdb to in-frame sequences with V and J called. These copies leave out some clones; in studies compared against another copy, an unresolved V gene accounts for under half, and the cause of the remainder is not known. For this sample there are tens of thousands of clones; about 86% appear just once. Of the sample, roughly 4.5% falls within the top ten clones. Sequenced input: PBMCs. The receptors were sampled from a human donor in good health. Some clones in this sample may be carry-over from other donors' samples.

The V gene is TRBV5-1, the J gene TRBJ2-3; 8 positions match TRBD2. V lost 5 bases, J lost 2 bases, and 7 bases stayed unmatched. From germline, CDR1 is SGHRS and CDR2 YFSETQ. The CDR3 covers 15 residues. CDR3 region: CASRENSGATDTQYF. The CDR3 DNA follows: TGCGCCAGCAGGGAAAATAGCGGGGCCACAGATACGCAGTATTTT. Full variable domain (remainder filled in from reference TRBV5-1 and TRBJ2-3): KAGVTQTPRYLIKTRGQQVTLSCSPISGHRSVSWYQQTPGQGLQFLFEYFSETQRNKGNFPGRFSGRQFSNSRSEMNVSTLELGDSALYLCASRENSGATDTQYFGPGTRLTVL.

This chain links TRBV29-1 with TRBJ2-2, with D perhaps matching TRBD2 (5 bases). Trimming shortened V by 3 bases and J by 11 bases, and 13 bases separated the two germline ends. Germline CDR1 reads SQVTM; CDR2 reads ANQGSEA. This CDR3 has 12 residues. The chain's CDR3 is CSVDNPSGELFF. CDR3 in DNA: TGCAGCGTTGATAATCCGTCGGGAGAGCTGTTTTTT.

This chain connects TRBV2 to TRBJ1-2, with TRBD1 identical over 8 bases. Germline CDR1 SNHLY, CDR2 FYNNEI. The CDR3 has 14 amino acids. After removal of 6 bases from V and 4 bases from J, the junction contained 7 bases not matched to a gene. DNA for the CDR3: TGTGCCAGCAGCGAGGACAGGGCGGGCTATGGCTACACCTTC. Encoded protein: CASSEDRAGYGYTF.

This clone was detected a few times. The chain carries TRBV5-1 and TRBJ2-4, with D tentatively TRBD1 (5 bases). V was cut by 4 bases and J by 2 bases, with 22 bases left in between. In germline, CDR1 is SGHRS, CDR2 YFSETQ. The CDR3 extends over 18 amino acids. As DNA, the CDR3 is TGCGCCAGCAGCCCGGCCCGGCAGGACACCCCGACCAAAAACATTCAGTACTTC. Protein product: CASSPARQDTPTKNIQYF.

V usage is TRBV5-1 and J usage is TRBJ2-3; the D gene is possibly TRBD2 (6 bases). Trimming pared 4 bases from V and 6 bases from J, leaving 15 bases between. Germline CDR1 SGHRS, CDR2 YFSETQ. The CDR3 is 14 residues long. CDR3 nucleotides: TGCGCCAGCAGCCCGGCCGGGGGACGGGATACGCAGTATTTT. This translates into CASSPAGGRDTQYF.

The chain has TRBV18 and TRBJ1-6; TRBD1 agrees at 7 bases. CDR3 length: 18 amino acids. The V gene's germline CDR1 is KGHSH and CDR2 LQKENI. The ends lost 1 base at V and 0 bases at J; junction bases unmatched: 6. CDR3 residues: CASSPQGAGHSYNSPLHF. The CDR3 nucleotides read TGTGCCAGCTCACCACAGGGGGCAGGGCACTCCTATAATTCACCCCTCCACTTT. Looking up the rest from reference TRBV18 and TRBJ1-6 gives the full variable domain: NAGVMQNPRHLVRRRGQEARLRCSPMKGHSHVYWYRQLPEEGLKFMVYLQKENIIDESGMPKERFSAEFPKEGPSILRIQQVVRGDSAAYFCASSPQGAGHSYNSPLHFGNGTRLTVT.

The gene calls are TRBV15 and TRBJ1-2; D unclear. CDR1 LNHNV and CDR2 YYDKDF come from the germline V gene (reference sequence). V was trimmed by 0 bases and J by 4 bases, leaving 12 bases between them. This CDR3 spans 15 amino acids. Written as DNA, the CDR3 is TGTGCCACCAGCAGAGATCGTTCGAGTACCTATGGCTACACCTTC. It is translated as CATSRDRSSTYGYTF. The complete variable domain, with remaining parts taken from reference TRBV15 and TRBJ1-2, reads DAMVIQNPRYQVTQFGKPVTLSCSQTLNHNVMYWYQQKSSQAPKLLFHYYDKDFNNEADTPDNFQSRRPNTSFCFLDIRSPGLGDTAMYLCATSRDRSSTYGYTFGSGTRLTVV.

The chain joins TRBV2 to TRBJ2-1; 8 nucleotides match TRBD2. This CDR3 region has 15 residues. In germline, CDR1 is SNHLY, CDR2 FYNNEI. The trim removed 7 bases at V and 8 bases at J, leaving 13 bases unmatched. CDR3 nucleotides: TGTGCCAGCACTCCCCTGAGCGGGAGAGTGGATGAGCAGTTCTTC. It codes for CASTPLSGRVDEQFF.

This rearrangement joins TRBV30 to TRBJ1-2, with a possible D match to TRBD1 (5 bases). Trimming left V 0 bases short and J 3 bases short, with 11 bases between. CDR3 length: 14 residues. The germline CDR1 and CDR2 sequences are GTSNPN and SVGIG (reference sequence). CDR3 nucleotide sequence: TGTGCCTGGAGTGTCGACAGCTATTACTATGGCTACACCTTC. This translates into CAWSVDSYYYGYTF.

The rearrangement links TRBV5-1 to TRBJ2-7, with 10 nucleotides matching TRBD1. This CDR3 is built from 15 residues. Germline V lookup: CDR1 SGHRS, CDR2 YFSETQ. The trim removed 0 bases at V and 3 bases at J, leaving 3 bases unmatched. Here the CDR3 reads CASSLEGTGDYEQYF. The CDR3, as DNA: TGCGCCAGCAGCTTGGAGGGGACAGGGGACTACGAGCAGTACTTC.

This chain connects TRBV2 to TRBJ2-2, with 8 positions matching TRBD1. Germline CDR1 and CDR2: SNHLY and FYNNEI. There are 14 residues in the CDR3. Unmatched junction bases numbered 7, after V lost 7 bases and J lost 6 bases. The CDR3 bases are TGTGCCAGCAAATACCGACAGGGGCCCGGGGAGCTGTTTTTT. It specifies CASKYRQGPGELFF. Full variable domain (missing parts from reference TRBV2 and TRBJ2-2): EPEVTQTPSHQVTQMGQEVILRCVPISNHLYFYWYRQILGQKVEFLVSFYNNEISEKSEIFDDQFSVERPDGSNFTLKIRSTKLEDSAMYFCASKYRQGPGELFFGEGSRLTVL.

This chain joins TRBV19 and TRBJ2-1; 10 positions match TRBD2. Looked up from germline, CDR1 is LNHDA and CDR2 is SQIVND (reference sequence). The V gene end was trimmed by 4 bases and the J gene end by 0 bases; junction bases not matched to a gene: 3. This CDR3 spans 16 amino acids. The CDR3 here is CASSTASGSSYNEQFF. The CDR3, as DNA: TGTGCCAGTAGTACCGCTAGCGGGAGCTCCTACAATGAGCAGTTCTTC.

V is TRBV5-1 and J is TRBJ2-7; D perhaps matches TRBD2 (5 bases). This CDR3 has 13 amino acids. Germline V gives CDR1 SGHRS, CDR2 YFSETQ. V dropped 1 base and J dropped 5 bases, with 10 bases sitting between them. CDR3 in DNA: TGCGCCAGCAGCTTGATGACTAACCACGAGCAGTACTTC. Its translation: CASSLMTNHEQYF.

Here the CDR3 DNA reads TGCGCCAGCAGCCCTACCGGGAATCCGAGGAATGAGCAGTTCTTC. This translates into CASSPTGNPRNEQFF. The rearrangement links TRBV4-1 to TRBJ2-1; tentative D call: TRBD2 (5 bases). The CDR3 is made up of 15 amino acids. In germline, CDR1 is MGHRA, CDR2 YSYEKL. The ends were cut back, 4 bases at V and 7 bases at J, with 17 bases in the middle.

This chain uses TRBV5-1 with TRBJ2-1, with 11 positions matching TRBD2. V was clipped by 5 bases and J by 10 bases; unmatched bases: 11. This CDR3 comprises 15 residues. CDR1 is SGHRS and CDR2 is YFSETQ in the germline V gene. The DNA of the CDR3 is TGCGCCAGCAGTCCCACTAGCGGGAGAGGGGAAGAGCAGTTCTTC. It yields the protein CASSPTSGRGEEQFF.